This entry lists 15 T cell receptor beta chains sequenced from one sample in a study of Ad26.COV2.S vaccination and SARS-CoV-2 variants. The table came from immunoSEQ multiplex PCR; TCRdb's copy has only in-frame clones and leaves some out. The sample carries approximately 410,000 clones, more than 75% recorded once. The treatment was: roughly 20 received Ad26.COV2.S at low or high dose, single or two shots; about five received placebo; per-sample allocation not given. The samples were gathered on day 63 after the first injection of vaccine or placebo. The sequenced sample was peripheral blood, obtained in a trial of Ad26.COV2.S vaccine versus placebo. Receptor source: a person between 18 and 65 years old who received the Ad26.COV2.S COVID-19 vaccine or a placebo.

This chain uses TRBV7-9 with TRBJ2-2; the match to TRBD1 covers 7 bases. The CDR3 runs to 16 residues. V shed 5 bases, J shed 2 bases, and the junction held 8 bases outside the gene matches. Germline V gene sequence: CDR1 SEHNR, CDR2 FQNEAQ (reference sequence). The CDR3 reads CASSPTWDRNTGELFF. The CDR3 DNA sequence: TGTGCCAGCAGCCCAACCTGGGACAGAAACACCGGGGAGCTGTTTTTT.

The chain uses TRBV9 and TRBJ1-1; possibly TRBD1 for D (6 bases). Germline values: CDR1 SGDLS, CDR2 YYNGEE. The CDR3 spans 15 residues. The V gene lost 5 bases and the J gene lost 4 bases, with 18 bases spanning the gap. The CDR3 sequence is CASSTGTLVGTEAFF. In DNA form, the CDR3 reads TGTGCCAGCAGTACCGGGACACTTGTCGGCACTGAAGCTTTCTTT.

This clone was detected a few times. The chain is built from TRBV2 and TRBJ1-3; maybe TRBD1 (5 bases). This CDR3 spans 14 amino acids. CDR1 SNHLY and CDR2 FYNNEI come from the germline V gene. V was trimmed by 7 bases and J by 2 bases, leaving 12 bases between them. The CDR3 region is CASKTPGAGNTIYF. The CDR3 bases are TGTGCCAGCAAGACCCCGGGGGCTGGAAACACCATATATTTT.

A single count supports this clone. This sequence joins TRBV30 and TRBJ2-5, with D maybe TRBD1 (5 bases). Trimming shortened V by 0 bases and J by 4 bases, and 15 bases separated the two germline ends. Germline V gene data show CDR1 as GTSNPN and CDR2 as SVGIG (reference sequence). The CDR3 spans 15 residues. CDR3 residues: CAWSVGSGMGETQYF. DNA of the CDR3: TGTGCCTGGAGTGTGGGGTCAGGGATGGGAGAGACCCAGTACTTC.

In the case of this clone: This same CDR3 is encoded by further DNA sequences in the sample. V gene TRBV19 combines with J gene TRBJ1-5; weak D call: TRBD1 (6 bases). Germline CDR1 reads LNHDA; CDR2 reads SQIVND (reference sequence). Between the trimmed V and J ends, which lost 8 bases and 2 bases, there was a span of 7 bases. CDR3 length equals 12 residues. The CDR3 region is CASRQGNQPQHF. As DNA, the CDR3 is TGTGCCAGTCGACAGGGCAATCAGCCCCAGCATTTT.

This sequence joins TRBV19 and TRBJ2-7; maybe TRBD2 (6 bases). From germline, CDR1 is LNHDA and CDR2 SQIVND (reference sequence). The CDR3 length is 13 residues. The V gene lost 0 bases and the J gene lost 7 bases, with 10 bases spanning the gap. CDR3 nucleotides: TGTGCCAGTAGTATAGAGGGGGGTTCTGAGCAGTACTTC. Residues: CASSIEGGSEQYF. The full variable domain, in which reference TRBV19 and TRBJ2-7 provide the parts outside the CDR3, is DGGITQSPKYLFRKEGQNVTLSCEQNLNHDAMYWYRQDPGQGLRLIYYSQIVNDFQKGDIAEGYSVSREKKESFPLTVTSAQKNPTAFYLCASSIEGGSEQYFGPGTRLTVT.

V is TRBV7-8 and J is TRBJ1-2, with 12 positions matching TRBD1. CDR1 and CDR2 (germline): SGHVS, FQNEAQ. CDR3 size: 14 residues. After removal of 6 bases from V and 13 bases from J, the junction contained 12 bases not matched to a gene. CDR3 loop: CASRRDRGRETFTF. The CDR3 DNA follows: TGTGCCAGCAGACGGGACAGGGGGCGGGAGACCTTCACCTTC.

The count of this clone is one. The chain couples TRBV10-3 to TRBJ1-1; D is perhaps TRBD1 (5 bases). The V end lost 5 bases, the J end lost 0 bases, and 13 bases lay between the germline ends. CDR3 length equals 15 residues. Per the germline V gene, CDR1 is ENHRY and CDR2 is SYGVKD. CDR3 in DNA: TGTGCCATCAGTAGACAGTCTAATATGAACACTGAAGCTTTCTTT. This gives the protein CAISRQSNMNTEAFF.

The rearrangement links TRBV18 to TRBJ1-1; D unresolved. The CDR3 consists of 15 residues. From germline, CDR1 is KGHSH and CDR2 LQKENI. The ends were cut back, 6 bases at V and 6 bases at J, with 20 bases in the middle. The CDR3 loop is CASSHSGNGEAEAFF. DNA for the CDR3: TGTGCCAGCTCCCACAGCGGGAACGGGGAAGCTGAAGCTTTCTTT.

The V and J genes are TRBV5-1 and TRBJ2-7, with TRBD2 as a possible D gene (7 bases). The CDR3 loop spans 17 amino acids. The V gene's germline CDR1 is SGHRS and CDR2 YFSETQ. The V end was cut by 0 bases, the J end by 1 base, with 17 bases between. CDR3 residues: CASSLGPGGLVSYEQYF. DNA for the CDR3: TGCGCCAGCAGCTTGGGCCCGGGGGGCTTGGTGTCCTACGAGCAGTACTTC.

For the CDR3, the DNA is TGTGCCAGCACCCTATCGCCGGCGAACACTGAAGCTTTCTTT. Translating it yields CASTLSPANTEAFF. This sequence joins TRBV6-5 and TRBJ1-1; D remains unclear. CDR1 and CDR2 (germline): MNHEY, SVGAGI. This CDR3 has 14 residues. V was trimmed by 7 bases and J by 1 base, leaving 13 bases between them.

This sequence joins TRBV7-3 and TRBJ2-7; no clear D. This CDR3 is built from 13 residues. V was clipped by 2 bases and J by 2 bases, with 7 bases between them. In germline, CDR1 is SGHTA, CDR2 FQGTGA. CDR3 coding DNA: TGTGCCAGCAGCTTAGGGGTACCCTACGAGCAGTACTTC. Amino acids: CASSLGVPYEQYF.

This chain connects TRBV5-8 to TRBJ1-5; perhaps TRBD1 as D (5 bases). The CDR3 runs 15 residues. The germline CDR1 and CDR2 sequences are SGHTS and YDEGEE. V gave up 3 bases and J gave up 2 bases, with 12 bases separating them. DNA for the CDR3: TGTGCCAGCAGCTGGGGGGTAGGCGGCAATCAGCCCCAGCATTTT. It encodes CASSWGVGGNQPQHF.

This clone turned up a few times. V usage is TRBV6-6 and J usage is TRBJ1-4, with 7 bases fitting TRBD1. After removal of 0 bases from V and 7 bases from J, the junction contained 5 bases not matched to a gene. Germline values: CDR1 MNHNY, CDR2 SVGAGI (reference sequence). There are 15 residues in the CDR3. The CDR3 nucleotides are TGTGCCAGCAGTTACTCCCAGGGGGAGGGTGAAAAACTGTTTTTT. It encodes CASSYSQGEGEKLFF.

The gene calls are TRBV7-2 and TRBJ1-2, with D possibly matching TRBD1 (6 bases). The CDR3 extends over 14 amino acids. Germline V gene sequence: CDR1 SGHTA, CDR2 FQGNSA. V was cut by 2 bases and J by 2 bases, with 9 bases left in between. The CDR3 DNA reads as TGTGCCAGCAGCTTACCAGGGGAAAACTATGGCTACACCTTC. It translates to CASSLPGENYGYTF.